This T cell receptor beta chain came from a study of blood T cells in healthy people across ages. Sample-barcoded 5' priming and a J-beta primer mix drove a second PCR of roughly 6 to 12 cycles. TCRdb ran MiXCR on the 5' RACE reads and lists one entry per CDR3 protein. This sample yields hundreds of thousands of distinct CDR3 sequences, of which 24% are seen a single time; around 10% belongs to the top ten. This clonotype was observed many times. This same sample was also taken into another study, of T cells of mothers and their children. From that report: Each mother gave over 8.5 million TCR beta CDR3 reads; each child, several million.

The receptor was isolated from a boy aged 5 to 17 in good health. Sequenced material: blood.

CDR3 sequence reads: CASSGGDTATNEKLFF. CDR3 coding DNA: TGTGCCAGCAGTGGGGGGGACACTGCAACTAATGAAAAACTGTTTTTT. The chain uses TRBV12-3 or TRBV12-4 and TRBJ1-4, with D maybe TRBD1 (6 bases). This CDR3 is 16 amino acids long. V lost 5 bases and J lost 0, with 13 bases in between.